Following are 23 T cell receptor beta chains from one sample sequenced in a study of PD-1 blockade in classical Hodgkin lymphoma. Autologous stem cell transplantation was followed by relapse in every patient, and brentuximab vedotin exposure varied. Sequenced by immunoSEQ multiplex PCR; TCRdb stores in-frame clones only, minus some. This sample yields thousands of clones, of which about 82% are seen a single time; about 42% belongs to the top ten. The starting material was peripheral blood mononuclear cells (PBMCs), obtained before the second cycle of nivolumab. The receptors were sampled from a human donor with classical Hodgkin lymphoma.

The chain uses TRBV5-1 and TRBJ1-4; a possible D gene is TRBD1 (5 bases). Germline CDR1 is SGHRS and CDR2 is YFSETQ. This CDR3 contains 15 residues. Trimming took off 1 base at V and 3 bases at J, with 10 bases between the two ends. The CDR3 protein is CASSLLGTSNEKLFF. For the CDR3, the DNA is TGCGCCAGCAGCTTGTTGGGGACGTCTAATGAAAAACTGTTTTTT.

This clone came up once. The CDR3 sequence: CASSLGHMGEQFF. As DNA, the CDR3 is TGTGCCAGCAGCTTGGGCCATATGGGTGAGCAGTTCTTC. This sequence joins TRBV5-6 and TRBJ2-1; D unclear. This CDR3 has 13 residues. V was cut by 0 bases and J by 9 bases, with 10 bases left in between. CDR1 SGHDT and CDR2 YYEEEE come from the germline V gene.

This chain links TRBV19 with TRBJ2-1; 8 nucleotides align to TRBD2. CDR3 length equals 15 residues. The J segment lost 3 bases and the V segment lost 5 bases, leaving 6 bases of the junction unmatched. Germline CDR1 is LNHDA and CDR2 is SQIVND (reference sequence). CDR3: CASSWGLGIYNEQFF. CDR3 nucleotides: TGTGCCAGTAGTTGGGGACTAGGGATCTACAATGAGCAGTTCTTC.

The genes are TRBV7-9 and TRBJ2-1; 10 bases match TRBD2. The CDR3 sequence is 16 residues long. V was pared by 3 bases and J by 5 bases, with 7 bases of the junction left unmatched. The germline V gene has CDR1 SEHNR and CDR2 FQNEAQ (reference sequence). CDR3 coding DNA: TGTGCCAGCAGCTTTAGGACTAGCGGAACCGACAATGAGCAGTTCTTC. Its translation: CASSFRTSGTDNEQFF.

The chain recombines TRBV4-1 with TRBJ1-1, with D uncertain. Trimming stripped 3 bases from V and 6 bases from J, with 17 bases between. Germline CDR1 reads MGHRA; CDR2 reads YSYEKL. The CDR3 contains 15 residues. The CDR3 sequence is CASSQVFKGMAEAFF. The CDR3 DNA reads TGCGCCAGCAGCCAGGTCTTCAAAGGGATGGCTGAAGCTTTCTTT.

The V and J genes are TRBV5-1 and TRBJ2-3; D unclear. The CDR3 covers 14 residues. Germline V CDR1 and CDR2: SGHRS, YFSETQ. The ends were cut back, 1 base at V and 4 bases at J, with 10 bases in the middle. As DNA, the CDR3 is TGCGCCAGCAGCTTGTCGTTGCAGGCAGATACGCAGTATTTT. This codes for CASSLSLQADTQYF.

The chain recombines TRBV4-1 with TRBJ1-6, with D uncertain. V lost 1 base, J lost 1 base, and 11 bases lay in between. Germline V lookup: CDR1 MGHRA, CDR2 YSYEKL. The CDR3 spans 17 residues. The chain's CDR3 is CASSQVQWRSYNSPLHF. CDR3 sequence (DNA): TGCGCCAGCAGCCAAGTACAGTGGCGGTCCTATAATTCACCCCTCCACTTT.

The chain has TRBV27 and TRBJ1-5; D not resolved. Germline CDR1 is MNHEY and CDR2 is SMNVEV (reference sequence). This CDR3 comprises 14 residues. V was cut by 6 bases and J by 5 bases, with 14 bases left in between. CDR3 coding DNA: TGTGCCAGCAGAGACCTCCGTCGCTATCAGCCCCAGCATTTT. Translating it yields CASRDLRRYQPQHF.

The chain joins TRBV7-2 to TRBJ1-1; unclear D gene. CDR1 SGHTA and CDR2 FQGNSA come from the germline V gene. This CDR3 is 13 amino acids long. With 5 bases removed from V and 0 bases from J, the gap between germline ends came to 7 bases. The CDR3: CASSPRMNTEAFF. CDR3 nucleotide sequence: TGTGCCAGCAGCCCCCGTATGAACACTGAAGCTTTCTTT.

The rearrangement joins TRBV11-3 to TRBJ2-3; D unresolved. The CDR3 runs to 14 residues. V lost 0 bases and J 2 bases, leaving 6 bases between the germline ends. CDR1 and CDR2 from the germline V gene are SGHNT and YENEEA. Here the CDR3 DNA reads TGTGCCAGCAGCTTAGACAGCTACACAGATACGCAGTATTTT. Its translation is CASSLDSYTDTQYF.

This rearrangement joins TRBV7-9 to TRBJ2-7; D unclear. The CDR3 is 13 residues long. Germline V CDR1 and CDR2: SEHNR, FQNEAQ (reference sequence). V was pared by 5 bases and J by 3 bases, with 11 bases between. Here the CDR3 DNA reads TGTGCCAGCAGCCCACGTGATAACTACGAGCAGTACGTC. Translating gives CASSPRDNYEQYV.

This chain uses TRBV5-1 with TRBJ1-5; 8 nucleotides agree with TRBD1. Germline-derived CDR1 and CDR2 are SGHRS and YFSETQ. V was pared by 0 bases and J by 7 bases, with 6 bases of the junction left unmatched. The CDR3 covers 15 residues. This chain's CDR3 is CASSLGGQGNQPQHF. CDR3 nucleotides: TGCGCCAGCAGCTTGGGTGGACAGGGAAACCAGCCCCAGCATTTT.

The chain combines TRBV6-5 with TRBJ2-2, with D uncertain. The V end was cut by 7 bases, the J end by 6 bases, with 9 bases between. The CDR3 length is 12 residues. CDR1 is MNHEY, CDR2 SVGAGI, per germline. CDR3 in amino acids: CASTTPAGELFF. CDR3 DNA sequence: TGTGCCAGCACCACCCCCGCCGGGGAGCTGTTTTTT.

By share, this clone ranks as large. The chain is built from TRBV19 and TRBJ1-1; D gene ambiguous. With 3 bases removed from V and 0 bases from J, the gap between germline ends came to 5 bases. CDR1 is LNHDA and CDR2 is SQIVND in the germline V gene (reference sequence). This CDR3 region has 13 residues. The CDR3 protein is CASSIGVNTEAFF. In DNA form, the CDR3 reads TGTGCCAGTAGTATTGGAGTGAACACTGAAGCTTTCTTT.

V is TRBV5-6 and J is TRBJ1-4; D is uncertain. Trimming pared 2 bases from V and 7 bases from J, leaving 12 bases between. The CDR3 loop spans 14 amino acids. Per germline, CDR1 SGHDT and CDR2 YYEEEE. The CDR3 DNA follows: TGTGCCAGCAGCTTTTCCGGAGGCCCTGAAAAACTGTTTTTT. Residues: CASSFSGGPEKLFF.

The chain recombines TRBV7-9 with TRBJ2-5; 7 positions match TRBD1. Losses at the gene ends were 3 bases for V and 0 bases for J; bases not matched to a gene: 1. In germline, CDR1 is SEHNR, CDR2 FQNEAQ (reference sequence). The CDR3 loop spans 14 amino acids. The DNA of the CDR3 is TGTGCCAGCAGCTTGGGGACAGACCAAGAGACCCAGTACTTC. Its protein is CASSLGTDQETQYF.

The rearrangement uses TRBV19 and TRBJ2-2; D call uncertain. The germline gives CDR1 LNHDA, CDR2 SQIVND (reference sequence). V was trimmed by 5 bases and J by 5 bases, leaving 15 bases between them. This CDR3 contains 15 residues. The CDR3 spells CASSLGRWETGELFF. The DNA of the CDR3 is TGTGCCAGTAGTTTGGGTCGCTGGGAAACCGGGGAGCTGTTTTTT. Using reference TRBV19 and TRBJ2-2 for the parts outside the CDR3, the full variable domain is DGGITQSPKYLFRKEGQNVTLSCEQNLNHDAMYWYRQDPGQGLRLIYYSQIVNDFQKGDIAEGYSVSREKKESFPLTVTSAQKNPTAFYLCASSLGRWETGELFFGEGSRLTVL.

The chain carries TRBV4-1 and TRBJ1-2, with TRBD1 identical over 8 bases. Germline assignment: CDR1 MGHRA and CDR2 YSYEKL. Germline trimming cut 1 base from V and 2 bases from J; bases unmatched to any gene: 6. CDR3 length equals 16 residues. The CDR3, as DNA: TGCGCCAGCAGCCAAGCTCCCGGGACAGGAAACTATGGCTACACCTTC. Protein sequence: CASSQAPGTGNYGYTF.

This clone was counted a single time. The chain recombines TRBV19 with TRBJ2-7; 8 bases agree with TRBD2. Germline-derived CDR1 and CDR2 are LNHDA and SQIVND (reference sequence). With V trimmed by 5 bases and J by 7 bases, 13 bases remained unmatched. This CDR3 spans 15 amino acids. CDR3 region: CASSLKAGEIWEQYV. The CDR3 nucleotides read TGTGCCAGTAGTCTCAAAGCGGGAGAGATTTGGGAGCAGTACGTC.

A remark on this clone: This sample also contains other DNA sequences that code for the same CDR3. This chain links TRBV6-1 with TRBJ1-2; possible D gene TRBD1, 5 bases. There are 15 residues in the CDR3. V gave up 7 bases and J gave up 0 bases, with 15 bases separating them. Germline lookup yields CDR1 MNHNS and CDR2 SASEGT. CDR3 bases: TGTGCCAGCAACGCAGGGTGGCTCTCTAACTATGGCTACACCTTC. Translated, it gives CASNAGWLSNYGYTF.

This chain joins TRBV30 and TRBJ2-5, with unresolved D. The germline gives CDR1 GTSNPN, CDR2 SVGIG (reference sequence). Trimming left V 5 bases short and J 4 bases short, with 8 bases between. This CDR3 is 11 amino acids long. In DNA form, the CDR3 reads TGTGCCTGGGTTCATCGAGAGACCCAGTACTTC. Translated: CAWVHRETQYF.

CDR3 in amino acids: CASTRRGTYNEQFF. CDR3 sequence (DNA): TGTGCCAGCACCAGAAGGGGGACCTACAATGAGCAGTTCTTC. The chain joins TRBV27 to TRBJ2-1, with D possibly being TRBD1 (6 bases). The CDR3 totals 14 residues. V lost 7 bases to trimming and J lost 2 bases, with 12 bases between them. Germline V lookup: CDR1 MNHEY, CDR2 SMNVEV (reference sequence).

The gene calls are TRBV7-9 and TRBJ2-7, with D perhaps TRBD1 (5 bases). Germline V gene data show CDR1 as SEHNR and CDR2 as FQNEAQ (reference sequence). The V end was cut by 2 bases, the J end by 6 bases, with 11 bases between. This CDR3 region has 13 residues. As DNA, the CDR3 is TGTGCCAGCAGCTTACCATCAGGGCCCGAGCAGTACGTC. Translated: CASSLPSGPEQYV.